This is a list of T cell receptor beta chains from one sample in a study of cytomegalovirus exposure and HLA in healthy donors. Clones were read by immunoSEQ multiplex PCR, and TCRdb kept only the in-frame ones, dropping some. The repertoire holds roughly 92,000 clones, with under 90% as singletons. Specimen: PBMCs. The receptors here all came from a man aged 45-65 years in good health and CMV-seropositive. The CDR3 runs from the conserved cysteine through the conserved F or W. Fields, in order: D gene, V gene, clone size, J gene, CDR3 DNA, CDR3 protein. A D gene is named only where the DNA matches it firmly. Expanded clones get a size class; other rows say once, few or many, or leave the size out.

d_call: TRBD2; v_call: TRBV5-1; clone_size: NA; j_call: TRBJ2-3; cdr3_nt: TGCGCCAGCAGCTTGGACGGGAGGGCCTCCGCAGATACGCAGTATTTT; cdr3_aa: CASSLDGRASADTQYF
d_call: NA; v_call: TRBV7-8; clone_size: NA; j_call: TRBJ1-1; cdr3_nt: TGTGCCAGCAGCCTCCGGTACACTGAAGCTTTCTTT; cdr3_aa: CASSLRYTEAFF
d_call: TRBD1; v_call: TRBV11-1; clone_size: NA; j_call: TRBJ2-7; cdr3_nt: TGTGCCAGCAGCTTAGGCTGGGCGCAGGGGGCCGGGGAGCAGTACTTC; cdr3_aa: CASSLGWAQGAGEQYF
d_call: NA; v_call: TRBV4-1; clone_size: NA; j_call: TRBJ2-7; cdr3_nt: TGCGCCAGCAGCCAAGAGCGGTGGAGGAATACCGAGCAGTACTTC; cdr3_aa: CASSQERWRNTEQYF
d_call: TRBD2; v_call: TRBV25-1; clone_size: NA; j_call: TRBJ2-3; cdr3_nt: TGTGCCAGCAGTGAATTGAGTGGTCTAGCGGGTTACACAGATACGCAGTATTTT; cdr3_aa: CASSELSGLAGYTDTQYF
d_call: NA; v_call: TRBV6-5; clone_size: NA; j_call: TRBJ1-2; cdr3_nt: TGTGCCAGCAGCTCGACAGGAGACTATGGCTACACCTTC; cdr3_aa: CASSSTGDYGYTF
d_call: TRBD2; v_call: TRBV7-2; clone_size: NA; j_call: TRBJ2-1; cdr3_nt: TGTGCCAGCAGCTTAGCGGGACTAGCGGGAGATGAGCAGTTCTTC; cdr3_aa: CASSLAGLAGDEQFF
d_call: TRBD1; v_call: TRBV19; clone_size: NA; j_call: TRBJ1-1; cdr3_nt: TGTGCCAGTAGTTCCCGGACAGGGGTGGCTGAAGCTTTCTTT; cdr3_aa: CASSSRTGVAEAFF
d_call: NA; v_call: TRBV5-1; clone_size: NA; j_call: TRBJ2-7; cdr3_nt: TGCGCCAGCAGCTTTGCGGGTAGATACTACGAGCAGTACTTC; cdr3_aa: CASSFAGRYYEQYF
d_call: NA; v_call: TRBV10-3; clone_size: NA; j_call: TRBJ2-7; cdr3_nt: TGTGCCATCAGGGACTCGAGCTCCTACGAGCAGTACTTC; cdr3_aa: CAIRDSSSYEQYF
d_call: NA; v_call: TRBV5-1; clone_size: NA; j_call: TRBJ2-3; cdr3_nt: TGCGCCAGCAGCTTTGGCGGGACCCGCTCCGATACGCAGTATTTT; cdr3_aa: CASSFGGTRSDTQYF
d_call: TRBD1; v_call: TRBV11-2; clone_size: NA; j_call: TRBJ2-2; cdr3_nt: TGTGCCAGCAGCTTAACGGGACAGGGGCGAGCCGGGGAGCTGTTTTTT; cdr3_aa: CASSLTGQGRAGELFF
d_call: NA; v_call: TRBV6-1; clone_size: few; j_call: TRBJ1-5; cdr3_nt: TGTGCCAGCAGACAGGGATGGAATCAGCCCCAGCATTTT; cdr3_aa: CASRQGWNQPQHF
d_call: NA; v_call: TRBV28; clone_size: NA; j_call: TRBJ2-1; cdr3_nt: TGTGCCAGCAGGGATTCCCTGCAGGGTGAGCAGTTCTTC; cdr3_aa: CASRDSLQGEQFF
d_call: NA; v_call: TRBV7-9; clone_size: few; j_call: TRBJ1-1; cdr3_nt: TGTTCCAGCAGCTTGCGGGTAGCGAACACTGAAGCTTTCTTT; cdr3_aa: CSSSLRVANTEAFF
d_call: NA; v_call: TRBV6-5; clone_size: NA; j_call: TRBJ2-1; cdr3_nt: TGTGCCACCAAGACAGAGATTTACAATGAGCAGTTCTTC; cdr3_aa: CATKTEIYNEQFF
d_call: NA; v_call: TRBV29-1; clone_size: NA; j_call: TRBJ2-2; cdr3_nt: TGCAGCGTTGGCAGAACAGGGTCCGGGGAGCTGTTTTTT; cdr3_aa: CSVGRTGSGELFF
d_call: TRBD2; v_call: TRBV4-1; clone_size: NA; j_call: TRBJ2-3; cdr3_nt: TGCGCCAGCAGCCAAGTCTTTAGGACTAGCGGTAGGAGCACAGATACGCAGTATTTT; cdr3_aa: CASSQVFRTSGRSTDTQYF